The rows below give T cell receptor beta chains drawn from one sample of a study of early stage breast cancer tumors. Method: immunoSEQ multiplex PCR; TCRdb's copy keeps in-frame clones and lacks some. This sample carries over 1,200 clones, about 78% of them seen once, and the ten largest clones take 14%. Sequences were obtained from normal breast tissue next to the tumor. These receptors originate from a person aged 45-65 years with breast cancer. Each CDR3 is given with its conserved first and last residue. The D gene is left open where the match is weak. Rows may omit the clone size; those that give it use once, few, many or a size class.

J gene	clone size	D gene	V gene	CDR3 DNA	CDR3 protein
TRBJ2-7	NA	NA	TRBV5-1	TGCGCCAGCAGCCCGGGTCTAGGCAGTTCCTACGAGCAGTACTTC	CASSPGLGSSYEQYF
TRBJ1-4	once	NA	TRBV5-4	TGTGCCAGCAGCTTGGACGGCCGTAATGAAAAACTGTTTTTT	CASSLDGRNEKLFF
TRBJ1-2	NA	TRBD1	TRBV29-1	TGCAGCGTTGAAGGCCTGACAGGGACCCTGGGCTATGGCTACACCTTC	CSVEGLTGTLGYGYTF
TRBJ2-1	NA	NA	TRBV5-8	TGTGCCAGCAGCCTACGGGGCACCTACAATGAGCAGTTCTTC	CASSLRGTYNEQFF
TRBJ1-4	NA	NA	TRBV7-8	TGTGCCAGCAGCTTAGTCGAAGGGGGGCGAGGGTTAAAGGAAAAACTGTTTTTT	CASSLVEGGRGLKEKLFF
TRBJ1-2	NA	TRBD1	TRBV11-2	TGTGCCAGTGCAGGGGGTTATGGCTACACCTTC	CASAGGYGYTF
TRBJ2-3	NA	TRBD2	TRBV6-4	TGTGCCAGCAGTGAGGGGGGGAGCACAGATACGCAGTATTTT	CASSEGGSTDTQYF
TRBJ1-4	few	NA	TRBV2	TGTGCCAGCAGTGGTAATACAGGGATTAATGAAAAACTGTTTTTT	CASSGNTGINEKLFF
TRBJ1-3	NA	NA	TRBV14	TGTGCCAGCAGCCCTCGCAGAAACACCATATATTTT	CASSPRRNTIYF
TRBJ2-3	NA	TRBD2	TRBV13	TGTGCCAGCAGCCTTGGGGCGGGAGGAGGAGATACGCAGTATTTT	CASSLGAGGGDTQYF
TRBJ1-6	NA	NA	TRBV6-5	TGTGCCAGCAGTACACCCTACAGGGACTCACCCCTCCACTTT	CASSTPYRDSPLHF
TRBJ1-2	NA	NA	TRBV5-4	TGTGCCAGCAGCTTGTTGGGGGGGCGCGGTGGCTACACCTTC	CASSLLGGRGGYTF
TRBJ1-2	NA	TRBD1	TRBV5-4	TGTGCCAGCAGCTGGGGGACAGGGGGAAGCCCTTATGGCTACACCTTC	CASSWGTGGSPYGYTF
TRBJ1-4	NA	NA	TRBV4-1	TGCGCCAGCAGCCAATCCCCGAGGACTAATGAAAAACTGTTTTTT	CASSQSPRTNEKLFF
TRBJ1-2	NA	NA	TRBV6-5	TGTGCCAGCAGTTATTACAGTGACGGGGGTGGCTACACCTTC	CASSYYSDGGGYTF
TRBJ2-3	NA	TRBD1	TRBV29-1	TGCAGCGCCCGACCGGGACAGGGCTTTACAGATACGCAGTATTTT	CSARPGQGFTDTQYF
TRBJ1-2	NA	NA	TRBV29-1	TGCAGCGTTGACAACTATGGCTACACCTTT	CSVDNYGYTF
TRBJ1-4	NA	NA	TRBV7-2	TGTGCCAGCGCCGAGGGTGAAAAACTGTTTTTT	CASAEGEKLFF
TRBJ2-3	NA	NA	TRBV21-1	TGTGCCAGCAGCAACCGGCAGGGGGCGAAGTCGCCAGATACGCAGTATTTT	CASSNRQGAKSPDTQYF
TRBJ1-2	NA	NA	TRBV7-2	TGTGCCAGCAGCTTATATGGCTATGGCTACACCTTC	CASSLYGYGYTF
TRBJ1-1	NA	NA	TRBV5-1	TGCGCCAGCAGCCTTACACAGAGCCCTGAAGCTTTCTTT	CASSLTQSPEAFF
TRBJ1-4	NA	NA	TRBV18	TGTGCCAGCTCACCGTCTCACGGTGCTAATGAAAAACTGTTTTTT	CASSPSHGANEKLFF
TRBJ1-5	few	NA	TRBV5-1	TGCGCCAGCAGGGAGGGTGTGAATAGCAATCAGCCCCAGCATTTT	CASREGVNSNQPQHF
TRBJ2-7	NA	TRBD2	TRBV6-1	TGTGCCAGCAGTGTGGGACTAGGAACGTACGAGCAGTACTTC	CASSVGLGTYEQYF
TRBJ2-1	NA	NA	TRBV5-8	TGTGCCAGCAGCTTGGGGGGGTGGTTCGACAATGAGCAGTTCTTC	CASSLGGWFDNEQFF
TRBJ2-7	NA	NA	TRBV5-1	TGCGCCAGCAGCGGGGAAATAGTCTACGAGCAGTACTTC	CASSGEIVYEQYF
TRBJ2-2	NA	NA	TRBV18	TGTGCCAGCTCACCATTCGCCTCCTCGGGGACCGGGGAGCTGTTTTTT	CASSPFASSGTGELFF
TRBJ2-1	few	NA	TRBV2	TGTGCCAGCAGTGAAGAGGGGTTCTACAATGAGCAGTTCTTC	CASSEEGFYNEQFF
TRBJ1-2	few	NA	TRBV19	TGTGCCAGTAGCAAGCAGGGCCTCAAGGGCTACACCTTC	CASSKQGLKGYTF